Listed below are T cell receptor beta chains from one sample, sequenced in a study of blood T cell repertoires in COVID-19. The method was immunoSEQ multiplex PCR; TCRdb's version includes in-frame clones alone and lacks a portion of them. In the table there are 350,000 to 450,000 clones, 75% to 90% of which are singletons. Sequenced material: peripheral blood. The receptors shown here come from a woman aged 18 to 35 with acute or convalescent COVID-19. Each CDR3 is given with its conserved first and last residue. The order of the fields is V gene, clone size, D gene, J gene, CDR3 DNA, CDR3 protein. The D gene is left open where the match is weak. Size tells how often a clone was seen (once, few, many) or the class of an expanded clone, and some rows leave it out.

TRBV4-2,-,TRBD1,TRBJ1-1,TGTGCCAGCAGCCAAGATCCAGGGGACAGGGGTTGGATGGCTGAAGCTTTCTTT,CASSQDPGDRGWMAEAFF
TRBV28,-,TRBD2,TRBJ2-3,TGTGCCAGCAACCCGCCTAGCGGGAGAACAGATACGCAGTATTTT,CASNPPSGRTDTQYF
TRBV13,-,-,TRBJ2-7,TGTGCCAGCAGCTTACAGGGTAACGAGCAGTACTTC,CASSLQGNEQYF
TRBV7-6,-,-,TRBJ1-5,TGTGCCAGCAGCCCTGAACACCCAGGACCCCAGCATTTT,CASSPEHPGPQHF
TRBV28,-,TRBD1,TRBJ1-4,TGTGCCAGCAGTCGTGACCGGGACAGGGGGCCCTCTAGGGAAAAACTGTTTTTT,CASSRDRDRGPSREKLFF
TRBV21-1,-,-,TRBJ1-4,TGTGCCAGCAGCTCTCCGACAGACTTTAATGAAAAACTGTTTTTT,CASSSPTDFNEKLFF
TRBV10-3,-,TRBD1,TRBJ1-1,TGTGCCATCAGTGAGTCCGGACAGGCTTCAGCTTTCTTT,CAISESGQASAFF
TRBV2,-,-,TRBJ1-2,TGTGCCAGCAGTGAGGCTGGAGGGGCGGGCGGCTACACCTTC,CASSEAGGAGGYTF
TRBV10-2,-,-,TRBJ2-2,TGCGCCAGCGGTAAAGGGGTTACCGGGGAGCTGTTTTTT,CASGKGVTGELFF
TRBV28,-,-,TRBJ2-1,TGTGCCAGCAGCCCCTCAGGAAACAATGAGCAGTTCTTC,CASSPSGNNEQFF
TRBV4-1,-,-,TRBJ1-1,TGCGCCAGCAGCCAAGTAAGGGGGGGCACTGAAGCTTTCTTT,CASSQVRGGTEAFF
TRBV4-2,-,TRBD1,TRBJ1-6,TGTGCCAGCAGCCAAGATCTTCGGGGGACAGGGGGTTCACCCCTCCACTTT,CASSQDLRGTGGSPLHF
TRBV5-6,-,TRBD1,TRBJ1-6,TGTGCCAGCAGCATTGGAGTGGGACAGGGGGCACGTAATTCACCCCTCCACTTT,CASSIGVGQGARNSPLHF
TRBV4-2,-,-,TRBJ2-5,TGTGCCAGCAGCCAAGGGGCAGGGGACCTAGAGACCCAGTACTTC,CASSQGAGDLETQYF
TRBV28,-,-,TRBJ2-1,TGTGCCAGCTCCGACTTGCACAATGAGCAGTTCTTC,CASSDLHNEQFF
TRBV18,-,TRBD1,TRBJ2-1,TGTGCCAGCTCACCACAGGGGGCGGATGAGCAGTTCTTC,CASSPQGADEQFF
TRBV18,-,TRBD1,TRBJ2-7,TGTGCCAGCTCACGGGGGGGACAGGGGACCTACGAGCAGTACTTC,CASSRGGQGTYEQYF
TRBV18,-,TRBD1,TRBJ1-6,TGTGCCAGCTCACCACTAGGGGGCCTTTCACCCCTCCACTTT,CASSPLGGLSPLHF
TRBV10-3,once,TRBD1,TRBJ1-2,TGTGCCATCAGTGATCTTACCACGAGAGGACAGGGTAATGATGGCTACACCTTC,CAISDLTTRGQGNDGYTF
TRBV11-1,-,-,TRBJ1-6,TGTGCCAGCAGCTTACGGGGAGCACGTTCACCCCTCCACTTT,CASSLRGARSPLHF
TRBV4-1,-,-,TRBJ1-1,TGCGCCAGCAGCCAGGTGACAGGGAACACTGAAGCTTTCTTT,CASSQVTGNTEAFF
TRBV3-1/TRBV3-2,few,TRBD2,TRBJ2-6,TGTGCCAGCAGCCAAGAAACCAGCGGGGGGCTCGCTGGGGCCAACGTCCTGACTTTC,CASSQETSGGLAGANVLTF
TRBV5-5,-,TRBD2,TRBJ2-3,TGTGCCAGCAGCGTTATAGCGGGGGGGCCTACAGATACGCAGTATTTT,CASSVIAGGPTDTQYF
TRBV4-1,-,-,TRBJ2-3,TGCGCCAGCAGCCAAGGGCTAGCTCTGAGCACAGATACGCAGTATTTT,CASSQGLALSTDTQYF
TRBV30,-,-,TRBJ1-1,TGTGCCTGGAGTGGGACTGCTGTAACTGAAGCTTTCTTT,CAWSGTAVTEAFF
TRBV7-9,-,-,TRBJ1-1,TGTGCCAGCATGATACGGGAGGACACTGAAGCTTTCTTT,CASMIREDTEAFF
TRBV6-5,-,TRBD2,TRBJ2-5,TGTGCCAGCAGGGGACTAGCGGGAGGGCGAGAGACCCAGTACTTC,CASRGLAGGRETQYF
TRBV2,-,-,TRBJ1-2,TGTGCCAGCAGTGAAATGGGGGCTTATGGCTACACCTTC,CASSEMGAYGYTF
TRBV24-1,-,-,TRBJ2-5,TGTGCCACCAGTGACCGATCAGGGGAAGAGACCCAGTACTTC,CATSDRSGEETQYF
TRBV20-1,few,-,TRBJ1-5,TGCAGTGCTAGTCAAAACAGCGGAAAGAGTCCCCAGCATTTT,CSASQNSGKSPQHF
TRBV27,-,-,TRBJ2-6,TGTGCCAGCAGCCCACTCCTTGCCCGGGCCAACGTCCTGACTTTC,CASSPLLARANVLTF
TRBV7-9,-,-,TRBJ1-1,TGTGCCAGCAGCCCCGTAGCTGAAGCTTTCTTT,CASSPVAEAFF
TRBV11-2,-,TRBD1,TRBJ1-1,TGTGCCAGCAGCTTACACCAGGGGGCTCCTGAAGCTTTCTTT,CASSLHQGAPEAFF
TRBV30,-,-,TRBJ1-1,TGTGCCTGGAGTTTTGCGATGAACACTGAAGCTTTCTTT,CAWSFAMNTEAFF
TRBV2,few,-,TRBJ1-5,TGTGCCAGCACGACGGGGGTGAGCAATCAGCCCCAGCATTTT,CASTTGVSNQPQHF
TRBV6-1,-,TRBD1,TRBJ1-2,TGTGCCAGCAGTGAAGGGGACAGAAAAGCCTATGGCTACACCTTC,CASSEGDRKAYGYTF
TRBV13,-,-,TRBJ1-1,TGTGCCAGCAGATTACTCGGCACTGAAGCTTTCTTT,CASRLLGTEAFF
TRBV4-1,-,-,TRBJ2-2,TGCGCCAGCAGCCGAGCAAGTCGGTCCGGGGAGCTGTTTTTT,CASSRASRSGELFF